The source of this T cell receptor beta chain is a study of cytomegalovirus exposure and HLA in healthy donors (dated by TCRdb to 2015 to 2018). Looking at the study overall: According to an earlier analysis of 587 of the donors, some 180 million T cells yielded roughly 110 million unique TCR beta sequences and approximately 300 Gb of sequence data. To decide whether each TCR beta V gene segment behaved as functional or pseudogenic, an earlier analysis of 587 of the donors relied on high-throughput TCR beta sequencing. Typing coverage varied by locus: about 620-640 donors for A, B, C, DRB1 and DQB1; approximately 520 for DQA1; over 600 for DPA1; roughly 470 for DPB1. Four to six DR-DQ haplotypes were handled as single units for association and clustering, since linkage in the cohort was strong. Alongside the repertoire data, information on donor age, sex, ethnicity and CMV serostatus was compiled. Besides the first cohort of under 700 subjects, a separate validation cohort made up of about 120 different subjects was used. To predict cytomegalovirus infection status, the study brought together high-throughput TCR immunosequencing, statistical association of individual TCRs with disease status, and machine learning. Class I and class II HLA loci were covered by the typing at four-digit resolution. All discovery cohort repertoires had been generated using a single sequencing platform. The later analysis used no new phenotypic data to find candidate immune exposures, relying instead on TCR beta sequences and their occurrence across donors. Among 398 genotyped donors of the cohort, an average of approximately 240,000 unique TCR beta nucleotide sequences was sequenced per donor, of which about 19% were non-productive. The study aimed to test whether signatures of past pathogen exposure could be identified by cataloging public T cell receptors. An early release that covered roughly 600 HLA-typed donors contained approximately 300 gigabases of sequencing data and tens of millions of unique TCR sequences. Of the roughly 400 genotyped donors, over 80% were placed in the genetic ancestry cluster associated with self-reported Caucasian donors. To study patterns of TCR occurrence, a later analysis re-analyzed previously published TCR beta repertoires from several hundred donors and added high-resolution HLA genotyping. The study profiled the T cell repertoires of about 640 subjects by immunosequencing and related them to cytomegalovirus serostatus. In a later genetic analysis, genome-wide SNP genotypes for about 60% of the 666 donors were used, and that subset was treated as a discovery cohort. Broader findings and caveats from the paper: In an earlier analysis of around 600 of the donors, most TCR beta V segments appeared in productive rearrangements about 87% or about 30% of the time, broadly matching IMGT annotations. Because the 87-base-pair reads could not distinguish some IMGT-functional V segments, including TRBV6-2 and TRBV6-3, those segments were excluded. The authors suggested that the approach could potentially be extended to other disease states and immunological phenotypes. Compared with the roughly 670-donor mean, donors in an Asian-associated ancestry cluster had fewer N-insertions in productive TCRs, according to a later genetic analysis. Three of the identified cytomegalovirus-associated TCR beta chains were confirmed in vitro to be specific for cytomegalovirus antigens. Presence/absence analyses assumed roughly uniform sequencing depth across donors, an assumption that may not hold. Correlated functional status among segregating V segments might reflect linkage disequilibrium, but an unknown experimental factor could not be ruled out. Because HLA typing was unavailable for some donors at each locus, only the typed subset was used in association tests. A later analysis found that HLA-associated TCR beta chains were more clonally expanded and had lower generation probabilities than equally common non-associated chains. When HLA alleles, especially DR and DQ, strongly co-occurred, attributing TCR associations to individual alleles was difficult. For the cohort, immune exposure information was limited to CMV serostatus. The sequencing pipeline was judged likely to have produced a cluster of highly shared sequence variants as a technical artifact. The earlier analysis of about 600 of the donors excluded approximately 15 rarely observed V segments, including chromosome 9 orphons, because counts were too low. The study gave a list of 150 to 200 TCR beta chains associated with cytomegalovirus. Most TCR sequences were observed very rarely across donors, whereas some public TCRs were present in many individuals. In a later analysis, several top co-occurrence clusters were reported to appear linked to parvovirus B19, influenza, CMV and Epstein-Barr virus. A later analysis found that most CMV-associated TCR beta chains appeared HLA-restricted, with HLA associations seemingly driven largely by CMV exposure. In a later analysis, more than 15,000 TCR beta sequences were associated with specific HLA alleles at a false discovery rate of 0.05. The cohort was sequenced for TCR beta chains only, and without alpha or paired-chain data the features that could be detected were limited. In a later genetic analysis, a missense DCLRE1C variant was associated with V-gene and J-gene trimming of TCR beta chains, and the association was replicated in an independent cohort. The classifier was reported to diagnose cytomegalovirus status with high specificity and sensitivity in both the original and validation cohorts. A further reported finding was that TCR beta sequences accurately predicted the HLA-A and HLA-B alleles for most subjects in the first cohort. In a later analysis, the rate of TCR association differed among HLA loci, with DRB1 alleles having the most associated TCRs and HLA-C alleles having the fewest.

The cohort comprised fewer than 700 healthy bone marrow donors. At the time of sampling, all cohort members were nominally healthy, though unrecorded immune exposures were likely present. The donor tested CMV seronegative, placing the donor among the approximately 360 seronegative members of the cohort. A peripheral blood sample was collected from each donor, and TCR beta sequencing was performed on peripheral blood mononuclear cells. Genomic DNA extraction from the blood cell samples was performed with the Qiagen DNeasy Blood Extraction Kit. Concerning this clone: The antigen it recognizes is unknown.

Sequences SGHVS (CDR1) and FQNEAQ (CDR2) are obtained from the germline V gene. Cut back by 3 bases and 2 bases, the V and J ends lie 21 bases apart. The CDR3, from cysteine to phenylalanine, totals 18 residues. The DNA shown is the 54-base CDR3, in frame from base 1. Libraries were built with the immunoSEQ multiplex PCR assay. A mixture of 60 forward primers for TCR Vbeta segments and 13 reverse primers for TCR Jbeta segments was used in the multiplex PCR. Amplification of the CDR3 region of rearranged TCR beta genes was performed with a multiplex PCR assay on genomic DNA. The amplified TCR beta libraries were sequenced on the Illumina HiSeq System as 87-base-pair reads. The paper's processing steps were these. A later analysis tallied around 80 million unique TCR beta chains across the roughly 610 repertoires, and some 10 million of those chains were shared by two or more donors. Raw reads were error-corrected and collapsed into unique sequences by a nearest-neighbor algorithm in which closely related sequences were merged to remove PCR and sequencing errors. Alignment of CDR3 sequences to IMGT reference sequences was used to assign V, D and J gene segments. For a sequence to be retained, at least a six-nucleotide match to both a V gene segment and a J gene segment was required. A rearrangement was called productive if the CDR3 had no stop codons and remained in frame with V and J, and every other rearrangement was called non-productive. Following IMGT convention, CDR3 was defined as the stretch from the second conserved V-encoded cysteine to the conserved J-encoded phenylalanine. The earlier analysis of some 540 of the donors excluded any sequence lacking an unambiguous match to a single V gene segment. An earlier analysis of fewer than 750 of the donors called V segments functional above 56.7% productive rearrangements and segregating when the between-donor standard deviation exceeded 5%. A statistical classification framework was built for diagnosing cytomegalovirus status from the catalog of TCR beta chain sequences. V and J gene assignment, in a later analysis, came from comparing TCR nucleotide sequences with IMGT/GENE-DB human TR gene sequences. Using the TCRdist pipeline, a later analysis assigned CDR3 sequences along with most-parsimonious VDJ recombination scenarios. In a later analysis, every TCR beta chain was defined by the combination of its CDR3 amino acid sequence and its V-gene family, and reads without a unique V-gene family were dropped. As a way to deal with suspected cross-contamination and a sequencing artifact, a later analysis dropped hundreds of nucleotide sequences that were highly shared and had low generation probability. A later analysis calculated a clonal expansion index for each public chain from normalized within-repertoire ranks of inferred template counts. Generation probabilities in a later analysis came from a VDJ recombination model fitted to out-of-frame rearrangements, and those results were checked against IGoR. In a later analysis, TCR-TCR, TCR-HLA and TCR-CMV co-occurrence was scored with hypergeometric tests, and a repertoire-size bias correction was applied to TCR pairs. To estimate false discovery rates, a later analysis permuted the HLA or CMV assignments 20 times. In a later analysis, co-occurring TCRs were grouped using DBSCAN, and TCRdist sequence similarity was added for clustering within HLA-allele-positive subsets. Repertoires with fewer than 30,000 or more than 120,000 public chains, plus five repertoires with anomalous nucleotide sharing, were excluded from co-occurrence clustering. What TCRdb holds here is the immuneACCESS table cut down to in-frame rearrangements. Part of the clones is not present; checked against another copy, under half of the missing clones reflect an unresolved V gene, and the others are unexplained. For V, J and clone size, that table is used; D and trimming come from the DNA. The sample's records list about 84,000 clones. The ten largest clones represent about 0.5% of the sample.

The chain joins TRBV7-8 to TRBJ2-3; TRBD2 is a possible D gene, resting on 6 matching bases. This TCR came from a man aged 50-60 years in good health and CMV-seronegative. Input material: PBMCs. The DNA is TGTGCCAGCAGCTTCCCCACGGGAGATTTTTCCCTCACAGATACGCAGTATTTT. This translates into CASSFPTGDFSLTDTQYF.